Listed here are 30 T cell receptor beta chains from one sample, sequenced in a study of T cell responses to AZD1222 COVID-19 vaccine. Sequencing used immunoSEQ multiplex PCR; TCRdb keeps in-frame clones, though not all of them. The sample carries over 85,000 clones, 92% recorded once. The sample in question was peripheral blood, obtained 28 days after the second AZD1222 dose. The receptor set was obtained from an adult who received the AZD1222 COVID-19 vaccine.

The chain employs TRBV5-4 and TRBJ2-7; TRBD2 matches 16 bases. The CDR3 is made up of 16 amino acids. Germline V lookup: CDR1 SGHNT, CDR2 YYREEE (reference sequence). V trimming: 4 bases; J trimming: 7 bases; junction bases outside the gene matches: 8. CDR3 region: CASSPGTSGGDGEQYF. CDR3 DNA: TGTGCCAGCAGCCCGGGGACTAGCGGGGGGGACGGAGAGCAGTACTTC.

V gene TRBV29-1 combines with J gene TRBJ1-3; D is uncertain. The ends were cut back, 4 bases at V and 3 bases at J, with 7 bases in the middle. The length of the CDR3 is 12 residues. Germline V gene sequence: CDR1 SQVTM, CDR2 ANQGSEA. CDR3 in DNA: TGCAGCGTTGGGCCGATTGGAAACACCATATATTTT. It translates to CSVGPIGNTIYF.

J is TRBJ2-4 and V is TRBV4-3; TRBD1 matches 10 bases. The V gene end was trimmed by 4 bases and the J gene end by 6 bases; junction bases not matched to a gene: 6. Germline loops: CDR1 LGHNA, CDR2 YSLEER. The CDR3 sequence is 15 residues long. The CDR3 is CASSPGTGEVNIQYF. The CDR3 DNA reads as TGCGCCAGCAGCCCCGGGACAGGGGAGGTAAACATTCAGTACTTC.

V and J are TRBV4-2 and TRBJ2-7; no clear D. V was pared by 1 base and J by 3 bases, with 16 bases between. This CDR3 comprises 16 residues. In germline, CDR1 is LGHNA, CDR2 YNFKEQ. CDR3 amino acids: CASSQVGGASFYEQYF. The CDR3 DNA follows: TGTGCCAGCAGCCAAGTCGGCGGAGCCAGTTTCTACGAGCAGTACTTC.

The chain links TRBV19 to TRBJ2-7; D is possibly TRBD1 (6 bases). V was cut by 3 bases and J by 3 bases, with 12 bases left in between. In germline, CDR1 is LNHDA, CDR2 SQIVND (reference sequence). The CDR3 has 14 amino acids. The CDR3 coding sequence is TGTGCCAGTAGTATTTTCAAGGACAGCTACGAGCAGTACTTC. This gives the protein CASSIFKDSYEQYF.

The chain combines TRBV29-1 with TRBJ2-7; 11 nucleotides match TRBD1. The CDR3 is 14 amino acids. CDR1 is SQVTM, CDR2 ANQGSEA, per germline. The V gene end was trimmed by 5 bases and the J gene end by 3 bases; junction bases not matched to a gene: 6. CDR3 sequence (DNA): TGCAGCGTTAGCCGGGACAGGGGGAGCTACGAGCAGTACTTC. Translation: CSVSRDRGSYEQYF.

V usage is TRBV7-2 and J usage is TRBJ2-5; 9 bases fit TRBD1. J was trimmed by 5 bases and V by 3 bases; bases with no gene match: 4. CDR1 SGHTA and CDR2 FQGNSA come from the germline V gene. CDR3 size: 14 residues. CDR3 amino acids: CASSLGTGRETQYF. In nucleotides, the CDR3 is TGTGCCAGCAGCTTGGGGACAGGGCGGGAGACCCAGTACTTC.

The CDR3 sequence is CASSQTGESNQPQHF. CDR3 in DNA: TGCGCCAGCAGCCAGACAGGGGAAAGCAATCAGCCCCAGCATTTT. V and J are TRBV4-3 and TRBJ1-5; TRBD1 agrees at 8 bases. Germline lookup yields CDR1 LGHNA and CDR2 YSLEER. The CDR3 consists of 15 residues. V shed 3 bases and J 1 base; nucleotides not matched to a gene: 2.

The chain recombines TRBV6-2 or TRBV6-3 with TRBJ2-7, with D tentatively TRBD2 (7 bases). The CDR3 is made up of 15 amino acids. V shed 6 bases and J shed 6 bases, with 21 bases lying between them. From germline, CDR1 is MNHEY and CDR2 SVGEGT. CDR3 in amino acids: CASRPGGAPIGEQYF. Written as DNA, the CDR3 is TGTGCCAGCAGACCTGGGGGGGCCCCGATTGGCGAGCAGTACTTC.

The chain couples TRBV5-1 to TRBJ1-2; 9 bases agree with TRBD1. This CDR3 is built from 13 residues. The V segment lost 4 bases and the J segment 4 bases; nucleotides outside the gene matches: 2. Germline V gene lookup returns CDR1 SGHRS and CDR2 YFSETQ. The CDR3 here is CASSTTGGYGYTF. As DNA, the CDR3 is TGCGCCAGCAGCACGACAGGGGGCTATGGCTACACCTTC. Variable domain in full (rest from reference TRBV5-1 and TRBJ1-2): KAGVTQTPRYLIKTRGQQVTLSCSPISGHRSVSWYQQTPGQGLQFLFEYFSETQRNKGNFPGRFSGRQFSNSRSEMNVSTLELGDSALYLCASSTTGGYGYTFGSGTRLTVV.

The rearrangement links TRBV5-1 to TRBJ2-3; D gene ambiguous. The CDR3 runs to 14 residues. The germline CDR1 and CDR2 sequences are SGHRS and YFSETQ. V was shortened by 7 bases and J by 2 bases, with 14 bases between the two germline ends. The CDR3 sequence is CASRSDTTTDTQYF. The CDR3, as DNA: TGCGCCAGCCGCTCCGACACCACCACAGATACGCAGTATTTT.

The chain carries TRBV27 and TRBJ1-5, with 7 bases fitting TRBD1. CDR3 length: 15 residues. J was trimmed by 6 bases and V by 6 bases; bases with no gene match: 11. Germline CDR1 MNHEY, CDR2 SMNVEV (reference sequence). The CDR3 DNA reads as TGTGCCAGCAGGGCGACAGGGAGAGGAAGTCAGCCCCAGCATTTT. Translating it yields CASRATGRGSQPQHF.

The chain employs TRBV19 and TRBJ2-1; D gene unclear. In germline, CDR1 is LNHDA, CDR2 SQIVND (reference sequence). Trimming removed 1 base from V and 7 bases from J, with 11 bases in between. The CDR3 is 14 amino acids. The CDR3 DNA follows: TGTGCCAGTAGTATAGGGTCCCCGTGGAATGAGCAGTTCTTC. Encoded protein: CASSIGSPWNEQFF. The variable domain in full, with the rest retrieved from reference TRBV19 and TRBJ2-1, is DGGITQSPKYLFRKEGQNVTLSCEQNLNHDAMYWYRQDPGQGLRLIYYSQIVNDFQKGDIAEGYSVSREKKESFPLTVTSAQKNPTAFYLCASSIGSPWNEQFFGPGTRLTVL.

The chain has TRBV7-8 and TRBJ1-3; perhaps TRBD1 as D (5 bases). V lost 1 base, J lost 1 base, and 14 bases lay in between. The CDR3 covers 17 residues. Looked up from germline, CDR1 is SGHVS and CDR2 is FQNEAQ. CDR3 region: CASSLDEGSDSGNTIYF. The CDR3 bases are TGTGCCAGCAGCTTAGATGAGGGGTCAGATTCTGGAAACACCATATATTTT.

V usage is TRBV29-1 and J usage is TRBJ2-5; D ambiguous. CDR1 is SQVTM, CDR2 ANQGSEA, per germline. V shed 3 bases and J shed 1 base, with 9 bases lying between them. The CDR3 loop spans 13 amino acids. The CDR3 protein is CSVDTDTQETQYF. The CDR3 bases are TGCAGCGTTGATACGGATACCCAAGAGACCCAGTACTTC.

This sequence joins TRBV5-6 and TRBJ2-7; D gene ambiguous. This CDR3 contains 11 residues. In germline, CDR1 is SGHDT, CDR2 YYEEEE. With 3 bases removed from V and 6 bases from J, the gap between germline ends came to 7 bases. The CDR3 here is CASSSSGEQYF. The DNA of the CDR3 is TGTGCCAGCAGCTCATCGGGCGAGCAGTACTTC. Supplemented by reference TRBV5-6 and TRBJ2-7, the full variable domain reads DAGVTQSPTHLIKTRGQQVTLRCSPKSGHDTVSWYQQALGQGPQFIFQYYEEEERQRGNFPDRFSGHQFPNYSSELNVNALLLGDSALYLCASSSSGEQYFGPGTRLTVT.

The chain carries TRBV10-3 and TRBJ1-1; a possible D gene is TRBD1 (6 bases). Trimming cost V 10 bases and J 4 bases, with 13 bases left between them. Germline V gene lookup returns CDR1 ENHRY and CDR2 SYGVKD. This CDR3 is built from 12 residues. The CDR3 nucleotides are TGTGCCAGCGCGGGGGGGCTCACTGAAGCTTTCTTT. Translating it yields CASAGGLTEAFF.

In DNA form, the CDR3 reads TGTGCCAGCAGCGTAGAGGGACAGGGTAGCAATCAGCCCCAGCATTTT. Residues: CASSVEGQGSNQPQHF. V usage is TRBV2 and J usage is TRBJ1-5; 9 positions agree with TRBD1. Germline V gene data show CDR1 as SNHLY and CDR2 as FYNNEI. The length of the CDR3 is 16 residues. V lost 6 bases, J lost 0 bases, and 6 bases stayed unmatched.

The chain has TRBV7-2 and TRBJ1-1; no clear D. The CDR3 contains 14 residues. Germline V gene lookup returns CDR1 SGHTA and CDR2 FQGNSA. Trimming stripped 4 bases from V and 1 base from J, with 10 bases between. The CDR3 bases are TGTGCCAGCAGCTCAGACGGGCCGAACACTGAAGCTTTCTTT. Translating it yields CASSSDGPNTEAFF. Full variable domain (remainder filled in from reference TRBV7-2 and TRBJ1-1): GAGVSQSPSNKVTEKGKDVELRCDPISGHTALYWYRQSLGQGLEFLIYFQGNSAPDKSGLPSDRFSAERTGGSVSTLTIQRTQQEDSAVYLCASSSDGPNTEAFFGQGTRLTVV.

The CDR3 nucleotides read TGTGCCAGCAGCCGCACGGGACTCCCCTACGAGCAGTACTTC. Translation gives CASSRTGLPYEQYF. V and J are TRBV3-1 (or the pseudogene TRBV3-2) and TRBJ2-7, with D maybe TRBD2 (6 bases). With 4 bases removed from V and 2 bases from J, the gap between germline ends came to 12 bases. The V gene's germline CDR1 is LGHDT and CDR2 YNNKEL (reference sequence). The CDR3 sequence is 14 residues long.

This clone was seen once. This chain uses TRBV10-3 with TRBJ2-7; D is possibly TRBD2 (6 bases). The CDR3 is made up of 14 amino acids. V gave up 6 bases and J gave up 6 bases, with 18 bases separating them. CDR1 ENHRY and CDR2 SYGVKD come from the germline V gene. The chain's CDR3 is CAIRISDGGSEQYF. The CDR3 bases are TGTGCCATCAGGATCTCCGACGGGGGTTCCGAGCAGTACTTC.

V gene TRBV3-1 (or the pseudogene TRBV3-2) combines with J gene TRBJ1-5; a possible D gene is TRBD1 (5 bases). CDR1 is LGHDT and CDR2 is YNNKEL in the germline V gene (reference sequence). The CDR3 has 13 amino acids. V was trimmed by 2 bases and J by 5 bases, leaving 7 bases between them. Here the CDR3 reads CASSQQGYQPQHF. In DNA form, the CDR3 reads TGTGCCAGCAGCCAACAGGGTTATCAGCCCCAGCATTTT.

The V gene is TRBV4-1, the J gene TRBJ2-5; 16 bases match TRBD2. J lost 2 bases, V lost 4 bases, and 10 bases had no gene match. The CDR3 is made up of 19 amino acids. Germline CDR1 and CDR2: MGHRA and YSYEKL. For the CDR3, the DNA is TGCGCCAGCAGCCCCCCCCCGGGACTAGCGGGGGGGGAACAAGAGACCCAGTACTTC. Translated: CASSPPPGLAGGEQETQYF.

CDR3 in amino acids: CASSSPPDRVNYGYTF. The DNA for the CDR3 is TGCGCCAGCAGCTCCCCACCGGACAGGGTTAACTATGGCTACACCTTC. The chain is built from TRBV5-1 and TRBJ1-2, with 8 bases lining up with TRBD1. The V gene's germline CDR1 is SGHRS and CDR2 YFSETQ. The V gene end was trimmed by 3 bases and the J gene end by 1 base; junction bases not matched to a gene: 8. The CDR3 is 16 residues long.

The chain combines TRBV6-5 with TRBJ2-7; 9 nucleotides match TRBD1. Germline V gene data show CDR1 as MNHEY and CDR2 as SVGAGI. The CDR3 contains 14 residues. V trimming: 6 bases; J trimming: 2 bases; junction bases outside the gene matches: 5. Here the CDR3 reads CASSTGTGPYEQYF. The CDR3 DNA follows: TGTGCCAGCAGCACCGGGACAGGGCCCTACGAGCAGTACTTC.

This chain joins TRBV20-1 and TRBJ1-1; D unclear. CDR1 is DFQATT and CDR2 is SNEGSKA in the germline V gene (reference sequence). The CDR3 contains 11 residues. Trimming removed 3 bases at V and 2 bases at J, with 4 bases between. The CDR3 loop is CSARGNTEAFF. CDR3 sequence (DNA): TGCAGTGCTAGGGGAAACACTGAAGCTTTCTTT.

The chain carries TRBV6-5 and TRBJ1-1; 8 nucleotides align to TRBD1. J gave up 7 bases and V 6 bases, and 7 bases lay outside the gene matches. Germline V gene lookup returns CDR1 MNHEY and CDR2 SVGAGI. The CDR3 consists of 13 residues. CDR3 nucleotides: TGTGCCAGCAGGCCTACAGGGGGAAATGAAGCTTTCTTT. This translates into CASRPTGGNEAFF.

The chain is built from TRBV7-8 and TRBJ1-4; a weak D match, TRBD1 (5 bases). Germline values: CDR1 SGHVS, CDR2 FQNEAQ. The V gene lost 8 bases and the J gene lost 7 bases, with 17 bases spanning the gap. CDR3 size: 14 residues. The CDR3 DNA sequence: TGTGCCAGCTGCGAGGGTTTAAGGGGTGAAAAACTGTTTTTT. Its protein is CASCEGLRGEKLFF.

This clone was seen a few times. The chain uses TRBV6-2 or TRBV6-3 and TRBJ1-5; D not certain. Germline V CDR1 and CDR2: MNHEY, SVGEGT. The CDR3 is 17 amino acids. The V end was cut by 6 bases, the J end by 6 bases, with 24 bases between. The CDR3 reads CASRYVPGRGAGQPQHF. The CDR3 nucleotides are TGTGCCAGCAGGTACGTGCCGGGAAGAGGAGCGGGTCAGCCCCAGCATTTT.

CDR3 loop: CATSFGLSGHGTGELFF. The CDR3 nucleotides read TGTGCCACCAGTTTTGGTTTGAGCGGCCATGGGACCGGGGAGCTGTTTTTT. J is TRBJ2-2 and V is TRBV15, with D perhaps matching TRBD2 (5 bases). V was cut by 6 bases and J by 5 bases, with 22 bases left in between. Germline values: CDR1 LNHNV, CDR2 YYDKDF (reference sequence). The CDR3 is 17 residues long.